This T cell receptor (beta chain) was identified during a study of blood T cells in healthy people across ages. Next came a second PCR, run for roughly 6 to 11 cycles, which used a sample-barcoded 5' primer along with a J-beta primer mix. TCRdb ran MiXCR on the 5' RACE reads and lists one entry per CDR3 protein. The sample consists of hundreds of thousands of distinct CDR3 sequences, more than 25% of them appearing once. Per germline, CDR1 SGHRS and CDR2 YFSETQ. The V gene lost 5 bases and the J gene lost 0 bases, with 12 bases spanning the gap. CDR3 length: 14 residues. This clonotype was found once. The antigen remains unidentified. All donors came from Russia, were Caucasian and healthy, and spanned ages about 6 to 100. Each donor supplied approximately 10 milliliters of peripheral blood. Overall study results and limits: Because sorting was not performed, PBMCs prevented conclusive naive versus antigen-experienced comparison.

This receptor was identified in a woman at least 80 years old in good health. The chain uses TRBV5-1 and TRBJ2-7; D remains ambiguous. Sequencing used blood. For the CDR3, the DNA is TGCGCCAGCAGTCCTACTTTACCCTCCTACGAGCAGTACTTC. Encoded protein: CASSPTLPSYEQYF.